The source of this T cell receptor beta chain is a study of shared clonotypes between healthy human individuals (dated by TCRdb to between 2020 and 2021). Background on the whole study: The cohort comprised a couple of women and three men aged 18 to 49 years. For each donor, CD4 naive and CD4 memory were each run on three plates, CD8 naive on two plates, and CD8 memory on one plate. Blood TCR repertoires of about five healthy adults were deeply sequenced to estimate repertoire size and the extent of clonotype sharing between individuals. To increase sequencing depth and limit assay-specific biases, TCR repertoire library preparation and sequencing were carried out by different laboratories using diverse techniques. Per donor, leukapheresis produced somewhere between about 0.85 and 8.9 billion PBMCs.

Using the deep immunoSEQ assay, TCR CDR3 regions were amplified from genomic DNA by multiplex PCR. For each cell subset, the extracted genomic DNA was distributed evenly across all wells of several immunoSEQ 96-well plates, and each plate served as one replicate. Each replicate PCR for sorted subsets received 200 ng genomic DNA, equal to around 32,000 T cell genomes. Purified libraries were measured with a Qubit 3.0 fluorometer, size-checked on a Bioanalyzer 2100, and measured again with the KAPA Library Quantification kit. Each immunoSEQ 96-well plate was sequenced on its own single-read 150-cycle Illumina NextSeq 550 flow cell. The paper's data handling went like this. The immunoSEQ output contained only junctional sequences without quality scores, so filtering could not match that applied to full-length reads. To assign V/J genes and CDR3, sequences were annotated against IMGT germline references using PyIR, a Python wrapper for IgBLAST v1.9. Reads with weak V/J assignments (E-value above 1e-6), missing CDR3, stop codons, out-of-frame junctions, or ambiguous translated residues were removed. V3J clonotypes were defined as sequences sharing the same inferred V gene, J gene, and CDR3 amino acid sequence. Percentage overlap between repertoires was computed as shared unique clonotypes divided by the size of the smaller repertoire. RTK rarefaction, the Chao1 estimator, and Recon v2.1 estimates of unobserved clonotypes were used to assess repertoire richness. OLGA was used to compute generation probabilities for all TCRbeta clonotypes that the gDNA method yielded from a handful of donors. The immuneACCESS repertoire file appears here via TCRdb, limited to in-frame rearrangements. These files lack a portion of the clones; in checked studies, under half of the deficit traces to unresolved V genes, and the cause of the others is not known. From that table come the V and J calls and clone size; the DNA was used to work out D and trimming. The sample contains hundreds of thousands of clones, roughly 96% of them found a single time. Roughly 0.1% of the sample is held by the ten biggest clonotypes.

Cut back by 5 bases and 3 bases, the V and J ends lie 13 bases apart. Including cysteine and phenylalanine, the CDR3 has 14 amino acids. CDR3 DNA is the only sequence kept; it has 42 bases, read in frame from the first base. Via the germline V gene (reference sequence), CDR1 is LNHDA and CDR2 SQIVND. A note on this clone: The antigen it recognizes is unknown. Per-base qualities were not stored, and no clone one base away is much larger.

Overall study results and their limits: Clonotypes shared by all four sorted-subset donors showed higher generation probabilities than non-shared clonotypes. Because the study included a small number of donors, the genetic and exposure-history diversity represented was limited. Only blood was sampled, and tissue TCR repertoires likely differ from those in blood. Incomplete sequencing was indicated by rarefaction of sorted-subset datasets, despite the large sequencing depth. Larger estimated clonotype richness was generally found for naive subsets than for memory subsets. Pairwise subsampling led to the expectation that sequencing depth would affect the degree of clonotype sharing among donors. Sharing across several donors was observed for around 5% of naive CD4, 3.5% of naive CD8, 2% to 2.5% of memory CD4, and about 0.39% of memory CD8 clonotypes.

CD8 naive samples were obtained by positive selection for CCR7 among CD45RO-negative cells, yielding a CD45RA+CCR7+ population from which TemRA cells were excluded. Healthy HIV-negative adults with no recently reported acute infections or vaccinations were included as donors. Every donor was a Caucasian adult living in Nashville, Tennessee, USA. Blood was collected by leukapheresis, and PBMCs were isolated by Ficoll-Histopaque density gradient centrifugation and then cryopreserved in liquid nitrogen vapor phase. Analytical flow cytometry was used to check the purity and quantity of every magnetically sorted T cell population. Genomic DNA was isolated from each sorted fraction and quantified by UV absorbance on a Nanodrop 2000c.

The chain joins TRBV19 to TRBJ1-1; the D gene is perhaps TRBD1, on 5 matching bases. This TCR derives from a woman in her thirties in good health. Specimen: naive CD8+ T cells sorted from blood. In light of the paper, this sample's cell subset or site label describes: CD45RA+CCR7+. The base sequence is TGTGCCAGTAGTCTCGGGGGTTTTGACACTGAAGCTTTCTTT. Translation gives CASSLGGFDTEAFF. With all but the CDR3 taken from the reference TRBV19 and TRBJ1-1 genes, the full variable domain is: DGGITQSPKYLFRKEGQNVTLSCEQNLNHDAMYWYRQDPGQGLRLIYYSQIVNDFQKGDIAEGYSVSREKKESFPLTVTSAQKNPTAFYLCASSLGGFDTEAFFGQGTRLTVV.